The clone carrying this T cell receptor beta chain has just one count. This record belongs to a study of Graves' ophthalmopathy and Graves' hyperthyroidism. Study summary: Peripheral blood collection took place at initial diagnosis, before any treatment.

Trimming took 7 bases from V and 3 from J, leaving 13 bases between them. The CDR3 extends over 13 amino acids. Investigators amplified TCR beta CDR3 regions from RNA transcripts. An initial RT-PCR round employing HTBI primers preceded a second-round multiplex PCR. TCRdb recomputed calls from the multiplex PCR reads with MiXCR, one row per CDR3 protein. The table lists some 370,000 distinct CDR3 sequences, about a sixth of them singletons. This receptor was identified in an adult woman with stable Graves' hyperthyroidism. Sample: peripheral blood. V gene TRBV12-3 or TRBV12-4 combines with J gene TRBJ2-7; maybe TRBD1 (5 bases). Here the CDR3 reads CASTYGQGYEQYF. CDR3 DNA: TGTGCCAGCACCTATGGGCAGGGCTACGAGCAGTACTTC.